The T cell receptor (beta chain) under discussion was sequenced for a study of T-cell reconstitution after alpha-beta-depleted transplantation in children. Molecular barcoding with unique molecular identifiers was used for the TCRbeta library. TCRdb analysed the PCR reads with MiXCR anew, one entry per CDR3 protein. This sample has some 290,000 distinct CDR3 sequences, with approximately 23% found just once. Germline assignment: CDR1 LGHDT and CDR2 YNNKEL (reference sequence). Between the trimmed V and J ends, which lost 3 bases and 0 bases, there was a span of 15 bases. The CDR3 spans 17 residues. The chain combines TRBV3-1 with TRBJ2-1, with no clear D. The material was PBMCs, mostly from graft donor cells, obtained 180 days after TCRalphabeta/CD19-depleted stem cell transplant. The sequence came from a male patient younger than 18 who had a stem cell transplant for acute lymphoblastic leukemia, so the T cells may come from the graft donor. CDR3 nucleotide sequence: TGTGCCAGCAGCCATGTTCGCACTATTTCCTCCTACAATGAGCAGTTCTTC. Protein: CASSHVRTISSYNEQFF.